This TCR beta chain came from a study of human T cells and chemical hapten exposure. TCRdb itself ran the RACE reads through MiXCR, one entry per CDR3 protein. Altogether approximately 90,000 distinct CDR3 sequences are present, approximately 9.9% being singletons, with the ten largest covering around 2.2%. Time point indicated: patch test 2, 6 weeks after DPC sensitization. This sample's treatment: therapeutic diphenylcyclopropenone sensitization with weekly scalp DPC. The length of the CDR3 is 15 residues. V lost 3 bases and J lost 3, with 12 bases in between. Germline CDR1 LGHDT, CDR2 YNNKEL (reference sequence). Comment on this clonotype: Since a much larger clone is just one base distant, this may be a read error.

The sequenced sample was whole blood, obtained in connection with sensitization to the hapten diphenylcyclopropenone (DPC). This clonotype was sampled from a man between 35 and 55 years old with alopecia areata. Some clones in this sample may be carry-over from other donors' samples. This rearrangement joins TRBV3-1 to TRBJ1-5; D is possibly TRBD1 (6 bases). The CDR3 reads CASSHEQGPNQPQHF. The CDR3 DNA reads as TGTGCCAGCAGCCACGAACAGGGACCCAATCAGCCCCAGCATTTT.